The 20 T cell receptor beta chains below all came from one sample that was sequenced in a study of shared clonotypes between healthy human individuals. Method: immunoSEQ multiplex PCR; TCRdb's copy keeps in-frame clones and lacks some. The sample gives around 200,000 clones, about 68% of which show up once; 8.5% to 12% is in the top ten. The sample was memory CD4+ T cells sorted from blood. Subset reported: CD45RA-negative fraction. The receptors here all came from a young man in good health.

CDR3 sequence (DNA): TGTGCCAGCAGCTTGTCGAGGGGTCAGCCCCAGCATTTT. The encoded protein is CASSLSRGQPQHF. The chain is built from TRBV7-2 and TRBJ1-5, with D perhaps TRBD1 (5 bases). The V and J ends lost 3 bases and 6 bases respectively, with 9 bases between them. The CDR3 has 13 residues. Germline CDR1 SGHTA, CDR2 FQGNSA.

V gene TRBV7-9 combines with J gene TRBJ2-6, with 9 positions matching TRBD1. The CDR3 covers 18 residues. With 5 bases clipped from V and 4 bases from J, the junction kept 12 bases outside the gene matches. CDR1 is SEHNR and CDR2 is FQNEAQ in the germline V gene (reference sequence). The CDR3 DNA reads TGTGCCAGCAGCGGTAGTTGGGACAGGGCGTCAGGGGCCAACGTCCTGACTTTC. This gives the protein CASSGSWDRASGANVLTF.

This clone was seen only once. The V gene is TRBV7-2, the J gene TRBJ1-2; D remains ambiguous. CDR3 length: 14 amino acids. From germline, CDR1 is SGHTA and CDR2 FQGNSA. Trimming cost V 0 bases and J 6 bases, with 11 bases left between them. Written as DNA, the CDR3 is TGTGCCAGCAGCTTAGCCCCTTGGCCAGATGGCTACACCTTC. This codes for CASSLAPWPDGYTF. The variable domain in full, completed from reference TRBV7-2 and TRBJ1-2, reads GAGVSQSPSNKVTEKGKDVELRCDPISGHTALYWYRQSLGQGLEFLIYFQGNSAPDKSGLPSDRFSAERTGGSVSTLTIQRTQQEDSAVYLCASSLAPWPDGYTFGSGTRLTVV.

The V and J genes are TRBV5-1 and TRBJ2-3; 10 positions match TRBD2. The V segment lost 5 bases and the J segment 2 bases; nucleotides outside the gene matches: 11. The CDR3 has 17 amino acids. The germline gives CDR1 SGHRS, CDR2 YFSETQ. Here the CDR3 reads CASRPRGLAPLTDTQYF. The CDR3 region has the DNA TGCGCCAGCAGGCCCAGGGGACTAGCGCCTCTCACAGATACGCAGTATTTT.

The rearrangement joins TRBV9 to TRBJ1-1; TRBD1 agrees at 7 bases. V dropped 0 bases and J dropped 11; count of bases not matched to a gene: 7. The CDR3 sequence is 13 residues long. Germline CDR1 SGDLS, CDR2 YYNGEE. The CDR3 reads CASSVGLGGLAFF. In nucleotides, the CDR3 is TGTGCCAGCAGCGTAGGGTTAGGGGGCTTGGCTTTCTTT. Full variable domain (missing parts from reference TRBV9 and TRBJ1-1): DSGVTQTPKHLITATGQRVTLRCSPRSGDLSVYWYQQSLDQGLQFLIQYYNGEERAKGNILERFSAQQFPDLHSELNLSSLELGDSALYFCASSVGLGGLAFFGQGTRLTVV.

About this clone itself: In the same sample, other DNA sequences code for this CDR3. The CDR3: CASSVVPPNGYTF. In DNA, the CDR3 is TGTGCCAGCAGCGTAGTTCCCCCGAATGGCTACACCTTC. The gene calls are TRBV9 and TRBJ1-2; D is unresolved. The CDR3 runs 13 residues. Trimming took off 0 bases at V and 6 bases at J, with 9 bases between the two ends. CDR1 is SGDLS, CDR2 YYNGEE, per germline.

The CDR3 region is CAIAGRGNQPQHF. CDR3 coding DNA: TGTGCCATCGCCGGTCGGGGCAATCAGCCCCAGCATTTT. The genes are TRBV28 and TRBJ1-5; no clear D. The V end lost 10 bases, the J end lost 2 bases, and 12 bases lay between the germline ends. Germline lookup yields CDR1 MDHEN and CDR2 SYDVKM. CDR3 length: 13 amino acids.

V usage is TRBV30 and J usage is TRBJ2-2; D might be TRBD2 (5 bases). V lost 4 bases to trimming and J lost 0 bases, with 15 bases between them. Germline CDR1 is GTSNPN and CDR2 is SVGIG (reference sequence). CDR3 length: 16 residues. CDR3 region: CAWTPPALANTGELFF. CDR3 in DNA: TGTGCCTGGACCCCCCCGGCACTAGCGAACACCGGGGAGCTGTTTTTT.

J is TRBJ2-2 and V is TRBV5-1; D might be TRBD1 (6 bases). The CDR3 is 15 residues long. CDR1 is SGHRS, CDR2 YFSETQ, per germline. Trimming stripped 4 bases from V and 1 base from J, with 11 bases between. The CDR3 DNA reads TGCGCCAGCAGCGGATGGACAGTGAACACCGGGGAGCTGTTTTTT. Its protein product is CASSGWTVNTGELFF. The whole variable domain, remainder taken from reference TRBV5-1 and TRBJ2-2, is KAGVTQTPRYLIKTRGQQVTLSCSPISGHRSVSWYQQTPGQGLQFLFEYFSETQRNKGNFPGRFSGRQFSNSRSEMNVSTLELGDSALYLCASSGWTVNTGELFFGEGSRLTVL.

The chain uses TRBV4-2 and TRBJ2-5; 10 bases are shared with TRBD2. Germline loops: CDR1 LGHNA, CDR2 YNFKEQ. The CDR3 sequence is 16 residues long. The V and J ends lost 1 base and 5 bases, in that order; junction bases with no gene match: 7. The CDR3 sequence is CASSQGLAGVRETQYF. The CDR3 bases are TGTGCCAGCAGCCAAGGGCTAGCGGGAGTTCGGGAGACCCAGTACTTC.

There are a few counts of this clone. This sequence joins TRBV5-5 and TRBJ1-5; no clear D gene. The V gene's germline CDR1 is SGHKS and CDR2 YYEKEE (reference sequence). The V end lost 3 bases, the J end lost 5 bases, and 6 bases lay between the germline ends. CDR3 length equals 12 residues. The CDR3, as DNA: TGTGCCAGCAGCTACAGAGATCAGCCCCAGCATTTT. This translates into CASSYRDQPQHF.

The gene calls are TRBV5-1 and TRBJ2-5; D gene uncertain. V lost 0 bases, J lost 1 base, and 10 bases lay in between. CDR3 length: 15 amino acids. Looked up from germline, CDR1 is SGHRS and CDR2 is YFSETQ. The CDR3 here is CASSLAGGFQETQYF. The CDR3 nucleotides are TGCGCCAGCAGCTTGGCCGGCGGCTTCCAAGAGACCCAGTACTTC.

The CDR3 DNA is TGTGCCAGCAGGGGGCGAAATTCGGACACTGAAGCTTTCTTT. Encoded protein: CASRGRNSDTEAFF. This chain uses TRBV2 with TRBJ1-1; possibly TRBD1 for D (5 bases). The CDR3 extends over 14 amino acids. CDR1 and CDR2 (germline): SNHLY, FYNNEI. V lost 6 bases and J 3 bases, leaving 14 bases between the germline ends.

This clone was detected once. The chain has TRBV7-9 and TRBJ1-2; tentative D call: TRBD1 (5 bases). Looked up from germline, CDR1 is SEHNR and CDR2 is FQNEAQ (reference sequence). V lost 3 bases to trimming and J lost 2 bases, with 16 bases between them. There are 16 residues in the CDR3. In DNA, the CDR3 is TGTGCCAGCAGCTTTTACGGCGGGACGGTGAACTATGGCTACACCTTC. This sequence encodes CASSFYGGTVNYGYTF.

The rearrangement links TRBV2 to TRBJ2-7; D is undetermined. Deletions cut 6 bases from V and 7 bases from J, with 19 bases between. The CDR3 contains 14 residues. The germline V gene encodes CDR1 SNHLY and CDR2 FYNNEI. The CDR3 sequence is CASRVRVSVLEQYF. In nucleotides, the CDR3 is TGTGCCAGCAGGGTCCGGGTTTCAGTCTTGGAGCAGTACTTC.

V gene TRBV7-2 combines with J gene TRBJ2-5; 13 bases line up with TRBD2. The CDR3 extends over 18 amino acids. From germline, CDR1 is SGHTA and CDR2 FQGNSA. The V segment lost 3 bases and the J segment 5 bases; nucleotides outside the gene matches: 12. Here the CDR3 reads CASSFSLKSGLAGETQYF. The CDR3 bases are TGTGCCAGCAGCTTCTCTCTTAAATCGGGACTAGCGGGGGAGACCCAGTACTTC.

This rearrangement joins TRBV2 to TRBJ2-2; D uncertain. Germline CDR1 and CDR2: SNHLY and FYNNEI. The CDR3 contains 14 residues. Trimming took off 7 bases at V and 4 bases at J, with 13 bases between the two ends. CDR3 coding DNA: TGTGCCAGCAACCCCAGAGTTGTCACCGGGGAGCTGTTTTTT. Translating it yields CASNPRVVTGELFF.

The chain joins TRBV7-9 to TRBJ1-5; 7 bases are shared with TRBD1. The germline CDR1 and CDR2 sequences are SEHNR and FQNEAQ (reference sequence). The CDR3 loop spans 16 amino acids. J was trimmed by 11 bases and V by 2 bases; bases with no gene match: 15. The CDR3: CASSLSTSGGISTQHF. The CDR3 DNA reads as TGTGCCAGCAGCTTAAGTACCTCAGGGGGGATATCAACCCAGCATTTT.

The V and J genes are TRBV18 and TRBJ2-2; D remains ambiguous. The CDR3 runs 16 residues. Trimming took off 3 bases at V and 0 bases at J, with 11 bases between the two ends. Looked up from germline, CDR1 is KGHSH and CDR2 is LQKENI. The CDR3 coding sequence is TGTGCCAGCTCACCGTCGGCGGCCGCGAACACCGGGGAGCTGTTTTTT. It specifies CASSPSAAANTGELFF.

This clone was observed a handful of times. The rearrangement uses TRBV6-5 and TRBJ1-4, with D unclear. Germline V gives CDR1 MNHEY, CDR2 SVGAGI. The CDR3 is 16 amino acids. The V end was cut by 0 bases, the J end by 0 bases, with 8 bases between. This CDR3 is CASSYSEYSTNEKLFF. The CDR3 bases are TGTGCCAGCAGTTACTCGGAGTATTCAACTAATGAAAAACTGTTTTTT.